These 10 T cell receptor beta chains came from one sample sequenced in a study of blood T cells in healthy people across ages. A J-beta primer mix and a sample-barcoded 5' primer were used in a second PCR of roughly 6 to 11 cycles. TCRdb reanalysed the 5' RACE reads using MiXCR and keeps one entry per CDR3 protein. The sample holds around 1.1 million distinct CDR3 sequences, more than 30% seen once. Source material: blood. Every receptor here comes from a man between 18 and 35 years old in good health.

The chain joins TRBV6-5 to TRBJ2-3, with TRBD2 as a possible D gene (6 bases). The CDR3 has 19 residues. Per the germline V gene, CDR1 is MNHEY and CDR2 is SVGAGI. Deletions cut 4 bases from V and 2 bases from J, with 25 bases between. CDR3 residues: CASSSRPLLIGGTTDTQYF. The CDR3 DNA is TGTGCCAGCAGTTCCCGCCCCCTCTTGATCGGGGGAACCACAGATACGCAGTATTTT.

The rearrangement uses TRBV9 and TRBJ1-6; D gene ambiguous. Trimming stripped 3 bases from V and 4 bases from J, with 8 bases between. This CDR3 region has 14 residues. The germline gives CDR1 SGDLS, CDR2 YYNGEE. Here the CDR3 DNA reads TGTGCCAGCAGCGAGCAGATTTATAATTCACCCCTCCACTTT. Translation gives CASSEQIYNSPLHF.

As to this clonotype: Sequence at one end of the junction differs from germline and may be a read error. The genes are TRBV12-3 or TRBV12-4 and TRBJ1-1; unclear D gene. The CDR3 is 11 amino acids. The CDR3 nucleotides read TGTGCCAGCAGTTTGGGCACTGAAGTTTTCTTT. This sequence encodes CASSLGTEVFF.

The chain employs TRBV6-1 and TRBJ1-1; TRBD1 agrees at 9 bases. This CDR3 is 16 amino acids long. Germline CDR1 is MNHNS and CDR2 is SASEGT. Unmatched junction bases numbered 5, after V lost 3 bases and J lost 0 bases. In DNA form, the CDR3 reads TGTGCCAGCAGTGATCGGGACAGGGACTTGAACACTGAAGCTTTCTTT. Amino acid sequence: CASSDRDRDLNTEAFF.

V is TRBV4-3 and J is TRBJ2-1; maybe TRBD2 (5 bases). Trimming stripped 1 base from V and 2 bases from J, with 12 bases between. The CDR3 covers 16 residues. From germline, CDR1 is LGHNA and CDR2 YSLEER. CDR3 nucleotide sequence: TGCGCCAGCAGCCAAGGATCGGGAAGGACCTACAATGAGCAGTTCTTC. This gives the protein CASSQGSGRTYNEQFF.

A few counts support this clonotype. The rearrangement uses TRBV4-1 and TRBJ1-5; D not certain. The CDR3 is made up of 12 amino acids. CDR1 and CDR2 (germline): MGHRA, YSYEKL. V dropped 3 bases and J dropped 4 bases, with 4 bases sitting between them. CDR3 DNA: TGCGCCAGCAGCCACATAAATCAGCCCCAGCATTTT. As protein: CASSHINQPQHF.

There are many counts of this clonotype. One end of the junction fails to match germline, which may point to a read error. This chain joins TRBV28 and TRBJ2-3; D uncertain. The CDR3 covers 12 residues. Germline-derived CDR1 and CDR2 are MDHEN and SYDVKM. In DNA, the CDR3 is TGCGCCAGCAGCTTGTTCACAGATACGCAGTATTTT. It yields the protein CASSLFTDTQYF.

The V call is TRBV2, the J call TRBJ1-6; D uncertain. The V end was cut by 7 bases, the J end by 8 bases, with 12 bases between. In germline, CDR1 is SNHLY, CDR2 FYNNEI. This CDR3 has 13 residues. CDR3 coding DNA: TGTGCCAGCAATACGTACTCGTATTCACCCCTCCACTTT. Its translation is CASNTYSYSPLHF.

This sequence joins TRBV2 and TRBJ2-1; no firm D call. The J call may be incorrect, as the DNA end agrees better with TRBJ2-7. The germline V gene has CDR1 SNHLY and CDR2 FYNNEI. The CDR3 sequence is 13 residues long. CDR3 residues: CASSAPFDYEQYF. The CDR3 coding sequence is TGTGCCAGCAGTGCCCCCTTTGACTACGAGCAGTACTTC.

This clonotype was counted only a few times. The V and J genes are TRBV11-1 and TRBJ1-4; D not resolved. CDR3 length equals 17 residues. The V and J ends lost 5 bases and 0 bases respectively, with 16 bases between them. Germline lookup yields CDR1 SGHAT and CDR2 FQDESV (reference sequence). As DNA, the CDR3 is TGTGCCAGCAGCCAGACGACGGGTATTGCAACTAATGAAAAACTGTTTTTT. Its translation is CASSQTTGIATNEKLFF.